This TCR beta chain was found in a study of blood T cell repertoires in COVID-19. Sequencing was performed with immunoSEQ multiplex PCR; in TCRdb, only in-frame clones are kept and a portion is missing. The sample lists some 240,000 clones; 84% were seen once. Germline values: CDR1 SGHDT, CDR2 YYEEEE. Trimming took 2 bases from V and 2 from J, leaving 10 bases between them. The CDR3 has 14 amino acids. This TCR was recovered from a man younger than 40 with acute COVID-19. Sequencing used PBMCs or T cells enriched from blood (not recorded which). The rearrangement links TRBV5-6 to TRBJ1-1; a weak D match, TRBD1 (5 bases). The CDR3 DNA sequence: TGTGCCAGCAGCTTAAGGGGAACAAACACTGAAGCTTTCTTT. This encodes CASSLRGTNTEAFF.